This T cell receptor (beta chain) was observed in a study of CD8+ T cells in alopecia areata. Study-level results: Although TCR sharing was seen in mice, sharing across patients was less clear, possibly for HLA-related reasons.

Points on this clone: Its antigen is unidentified.

Per the germline V gene, CDR1 is SGHVS and CDR2 is FNYEAQ. The CDR3 covers 14 residues. Trimming removed 4 bases from V and 0 bases from J, with 10 bases in between. Treatment specified: oral pan-JAK inhibitor, 5-10 mg twice daily. RNA, once extracted, was reverse transcribed into cDNA for use as the sequencing template. Clones were read by immunoSEQ multiplex PCR, and TCRdb kept only the in-frame ones, dropping some. The sample lists about 76,000 clones, around two thirds seen once, with about 25% in the top ten. The gene calls are TRBV7-6 and TRBJ2-7; the D gene is possibly TRBD1 (6 bases). The source is a human donor with alopecia areata. This sample comprised CD8+ T cells sorted from blood, obtained at week 24, from a patient treated with tofacitinib. The CDR3, as DNA: TGTGCCAGCAGCTCACAGGGCACCTCCTACGAGCAGTACTTC. Residues: CASSSQGTSYEQYF.